A single sample is the source of the 7 T cell receptor beta chains below, sequenced in a study of blood T cell repertoires in COVID-19. Libraries were prepared by immunoSEQ multiplex PCR; TCRdb keeps only in-frame clonotypes and omits some of them. The sample lists approximately 240,000 clones; roughly four fifths were seen once. The source material was peripheral blood. These receptors were collected from a man aged 50 to 59 with acute or convalescent COVID-19.

This clone showed up just a few times. The chain employs TRBV18 and TRBJ2-7; a possible D gene is TRBD2 (6 bases). This CDR3 contains 14 residues. Trimming stripped 3 bases from V and 4 bases from J, with 13 bases between. Germline CDR1 KGHSH, CDR2 LQKENI. The CDR3 bases are TGTGCCAGCTCACCCGGTCCGGGAGCGTACGAGCAGTACTTC. Amino acid sequence: CASSPGPGAYEQYF. The variable domain in full, with the rest retrieved from reference TRBV18 and TRBJ2-7, is NAGVMQNPRHLVRRRGQEARLRCSPMKGHSHVYWYRQLPEEGLKFMVYLQKENIIDESGMPKERFSAEFPKEGPSILRIQQVVRGDSAAYFCASSPGPGAYEQYFGPGTRLTVT.

The sample holds a few counts of this clone. J is TRBJ2-2 and V is TRBV9; D might be TRBD2 (6 bases). CDR1 and CDR2 from the germline V gene are SGDLS and YYNGEE. V lost 3 bases and J lost 5, with 11 bases in between. The CDR3 sequence is 14 residues long. CDR3 DNA sequence: TGTGCCAGCAGCGCCCCGGGGGTGACCGGGGAGCTGTTTTTT. Encoded protein: CASSAPGVTGELFF.

J is TRBJ1-5 and V is TRBV5-5, with 7 nucleotides matching TRBD1. CDR3 size: 16 residues. The germline V gene has CDR1 SGHKS and CDR2 YYEKEE (reference sequence). With V trimmed by 4 bases and J by 3 bases, 10 bases remained unmatched. The CDR3 DNA reads TGTGCCAGCAGCGCCACCTCCGGGACAGTCAATCAGCCCCAGCATTTT. It codes for CASSATSGTVNQPQHF.

The chain combines TRBV5-1 with TRBJ2-5, with TRBD1 matching 8 bases. The CDR3 runs to 16 residues. Germline lookup yields CDR1 SGHRS and CDR2 YFSETQ. V lost 4 bases to trimming and J lost 5 bases; unmatched junction nucleotides: 13. The CDR3 nucleotides read TGCGCCAGCAGCCTTCAACCAGGGGGCGCGGGGGAGACCCAGTACTTC. Protein: CASSLQPGGAGETQYF.

This rearrangement joins TRBV6-5 to TRBJ1-2; tentatively, D is TRBD1 (6 bases). Germline V gene sequence: CDR1 MNHEY, CDR2 SVGAGI. The ends were cut back, 7 bases at V and 5 bases at J, with 20 bases in the middle. The CDR3 runs 15 residues. CDR3 nucleotides: TGTGCCAGCATTATTGGTCCAGCCAGGGGATATGGCTACACCTTC. Translated, it gives CASIIGPARGYGYTF.

The rearrangement uses TRBV5-6 and TRBJ1-2; D not certain. Trimming pared 4 bases from V and 0 bases from J, leaving 13 bases between. CDR3 length: 15 amino acids. Germline V gene data show CDR1 as SGHDT and CDR2 as YYEEEE. The CDR3 region is CASSPDTASNYGYTF. The CDR3 DNA is TGTGCCAGCAGCCCGGATACAGCTTCTAACTATGGCTACACCTTC.

This rearrangement joins TRBV6-5 to TRBJ2-7; TRBD1 might be the D (6 bases). V lost 6 bases, J lost 7 bases, and 19 bases lay in between. Germline V gene lookup returns CDR1 MNHEY and CDR2 SVGAGI. The CDR3 sequence is 14 residues long. Written as DNA, the CDR3 is TGTGCCAGCAGCCCACAGGGACCTACGAGGGAGCAGTACTTC. This translates into CASSPQGPTREQYF.